The clone carrying this T cell receptor (beta chain) was observed many times. The data were taken from a study of Graves' ophthalmopathy and Graves' hyperthyroidism. Transcripts of RNA were the source for amplifying TCR beta CDR3 regions. Following a first-round RT-PCR that used HTBI primers, a second-round multiplex PCR was carried out. In TCRdb, the multiplex PCR reads were re-called with MiXCR into one record per CDR3 protein. The data show around 340,000 distinct CDR3 sequences, roughly 17% seen once. Trimming removed 6 bases from V and 1 base from J, with 10 bases in between. CDR1 and CDR2 from the germline V gene are MNHEY and SVGEGT. The CDR3 length is 13 residues.

The TCR originated in an adult man with Graves' ophthalmopathy. The sample taken for sequencing was peripheral blood. The rearrangement joins TRBV6-2 or TRBV6-3 to TRBJ2-7; D is undetermined. CDR3 protein: CASSPRTSYEQYF. The CDR3 nucleotides read TGTGCCAGCAGCCCGAGAACTTCCTACGAGCAGTACTTC.